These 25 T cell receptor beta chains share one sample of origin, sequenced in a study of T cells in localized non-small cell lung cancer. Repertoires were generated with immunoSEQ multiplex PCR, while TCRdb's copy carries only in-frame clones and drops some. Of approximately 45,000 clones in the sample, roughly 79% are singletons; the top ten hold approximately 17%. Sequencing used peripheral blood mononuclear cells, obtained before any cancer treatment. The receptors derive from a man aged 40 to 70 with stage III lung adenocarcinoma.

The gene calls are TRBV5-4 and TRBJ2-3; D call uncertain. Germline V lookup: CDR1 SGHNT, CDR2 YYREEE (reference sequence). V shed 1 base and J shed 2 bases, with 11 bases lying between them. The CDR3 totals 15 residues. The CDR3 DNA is TGTGCCAGCAGCTTGACTCCTCTACCCACAGATACGCAGTATTTT. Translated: CASSLTPLPTDTQYF.

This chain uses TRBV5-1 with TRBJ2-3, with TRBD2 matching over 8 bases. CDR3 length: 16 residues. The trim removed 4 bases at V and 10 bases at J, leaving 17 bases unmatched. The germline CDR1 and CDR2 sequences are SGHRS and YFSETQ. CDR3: CASSPGIAGTPEAQYF. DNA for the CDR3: TGCGCCAGCAGCCCGGGAATAGCGGGGACGCCAGAGGCGCAGTATTTT.

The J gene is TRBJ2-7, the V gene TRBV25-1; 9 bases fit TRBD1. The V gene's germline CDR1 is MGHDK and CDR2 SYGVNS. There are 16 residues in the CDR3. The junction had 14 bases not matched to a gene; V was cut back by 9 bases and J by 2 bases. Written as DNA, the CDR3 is TGTGCCAGACCTAGGACCCCGGGACAGGGTCCCTACGAGCAGTACTTC. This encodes CARPRTPGQGPYEQYF.

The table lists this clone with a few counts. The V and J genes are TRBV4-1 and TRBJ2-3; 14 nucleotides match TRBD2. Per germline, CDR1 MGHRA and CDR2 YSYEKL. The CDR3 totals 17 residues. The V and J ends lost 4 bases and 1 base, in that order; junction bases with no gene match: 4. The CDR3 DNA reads TGCGCCAGCAGCCGACGACTAGCGGGGGGGGGCACAGATACGCAGTATTTT. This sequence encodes CASSRRLAGGGTDTQYF.

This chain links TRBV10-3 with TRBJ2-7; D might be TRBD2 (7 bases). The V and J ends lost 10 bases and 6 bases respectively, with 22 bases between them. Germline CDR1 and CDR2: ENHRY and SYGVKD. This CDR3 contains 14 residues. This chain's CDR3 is CATLGGGASVEQYF. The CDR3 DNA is TGTGCCACCTTAGGGGGGGGCGCCTCGGTCGAGCAGTACTTC.

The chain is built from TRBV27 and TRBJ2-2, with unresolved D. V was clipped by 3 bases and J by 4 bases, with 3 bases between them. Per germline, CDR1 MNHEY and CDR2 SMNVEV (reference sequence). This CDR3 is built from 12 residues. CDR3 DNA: TGTGCCAGCAGTTTTTCCACCGGGGAGCTGTTTTTT. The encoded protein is CASSFSTGELFF.

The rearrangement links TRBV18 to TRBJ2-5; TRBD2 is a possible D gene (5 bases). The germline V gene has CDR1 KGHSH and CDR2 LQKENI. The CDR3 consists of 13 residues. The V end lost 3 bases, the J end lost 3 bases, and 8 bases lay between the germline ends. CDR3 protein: CASSPRAEETQYF. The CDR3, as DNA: TGTGCCAGCTCACCGAGGGCAGAAGAGACCCAGTACTTC. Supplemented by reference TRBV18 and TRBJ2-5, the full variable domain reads NAGVMQNPRHLVRRRGQEARLRCSPMKGHSHVYWYRQLPEEGLKFMVYLQKENIIDESGMPKERFSAEFPKEGPSILRIQQVVRGDSAAYFCASSPRAEETQYFGPGTRLLVL.

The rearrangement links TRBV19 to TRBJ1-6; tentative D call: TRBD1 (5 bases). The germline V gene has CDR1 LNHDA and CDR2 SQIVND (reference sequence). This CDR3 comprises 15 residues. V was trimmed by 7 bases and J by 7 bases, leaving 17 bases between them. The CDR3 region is CASKSAGRNNSPLHF. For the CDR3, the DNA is TGTGCCAGTAAGTCGGCAGGGCGGAACAATTCACCCCTCCACTTT. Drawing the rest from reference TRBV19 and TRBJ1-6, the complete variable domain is DGGITQSPKYLFRKEGQNVTLSCEQNLNHDAMYWYRQDPGQGLRLIYYSQIVNDFQKGDIAEGYSVSREKKESFPLTVTSAQKNPTAFYLCASKSAGRNNSPLHFGNGTRLTVT.

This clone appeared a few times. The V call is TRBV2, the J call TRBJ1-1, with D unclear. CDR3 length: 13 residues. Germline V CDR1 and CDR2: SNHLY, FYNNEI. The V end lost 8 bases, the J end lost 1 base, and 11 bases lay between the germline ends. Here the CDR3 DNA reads TGTGCCAGCGGAGGAGGTCAGAACACTGAAGCTTTCTTT. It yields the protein CASGGGQNTEAFF.

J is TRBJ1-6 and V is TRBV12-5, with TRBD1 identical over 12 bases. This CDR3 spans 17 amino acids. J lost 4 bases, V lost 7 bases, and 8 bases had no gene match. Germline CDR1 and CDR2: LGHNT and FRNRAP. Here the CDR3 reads CASAPRGQGAYNSPLHF. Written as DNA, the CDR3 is TGTGCTAGTGCCCCGAGGGGACAGGGGGCTTATAATTCACCCCTCCACTTT.

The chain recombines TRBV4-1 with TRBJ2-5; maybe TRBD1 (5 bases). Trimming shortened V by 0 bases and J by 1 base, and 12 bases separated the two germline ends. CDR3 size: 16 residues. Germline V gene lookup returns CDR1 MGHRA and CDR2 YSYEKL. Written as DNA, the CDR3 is TGCGCCAGCAGCCAAGAAATGGGGCGAACCCAAGAGACCCAGTACTTC. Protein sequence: CASSQEMGRTQETQYF.

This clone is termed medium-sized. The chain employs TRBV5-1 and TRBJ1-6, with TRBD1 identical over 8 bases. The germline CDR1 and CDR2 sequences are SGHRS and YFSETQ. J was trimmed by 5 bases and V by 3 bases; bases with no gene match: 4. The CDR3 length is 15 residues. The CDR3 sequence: CASSYGTGDNSPLHF. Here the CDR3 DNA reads TGCGCCAGCAGCTACGGGACAGGCGATAATTCACCCCTCCACTTT.

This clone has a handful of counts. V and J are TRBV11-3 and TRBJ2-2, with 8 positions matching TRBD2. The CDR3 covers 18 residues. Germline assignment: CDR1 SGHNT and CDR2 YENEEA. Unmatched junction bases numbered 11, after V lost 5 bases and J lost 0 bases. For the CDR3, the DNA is TGTGCCAGCAGCCCCAGCGGGGGTCAGGTCGCGAACACCGGGGAGCTGTTTTTT. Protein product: CASSPSGGQVANTGELFF. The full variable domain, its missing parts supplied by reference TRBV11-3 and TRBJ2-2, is EAGVVQSPRYKIIEKKQPVAFWCNPISGHNTLYWYLQNLGQGPELLIRYENEEAVDDSQLPKDRFSAERLKGVDSTLKIQPAELGDSAVYLCASSPSGGQVANTGELFFGEGSRLTVL.

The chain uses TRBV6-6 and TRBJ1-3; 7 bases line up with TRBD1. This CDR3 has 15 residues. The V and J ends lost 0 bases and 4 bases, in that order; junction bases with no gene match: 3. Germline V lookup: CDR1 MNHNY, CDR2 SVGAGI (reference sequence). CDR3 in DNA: TGTGCCAGCAGTTACTCGCCGGGACAGGGAAACACCATATATTTT. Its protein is CASSYSPGQGNTIYF.

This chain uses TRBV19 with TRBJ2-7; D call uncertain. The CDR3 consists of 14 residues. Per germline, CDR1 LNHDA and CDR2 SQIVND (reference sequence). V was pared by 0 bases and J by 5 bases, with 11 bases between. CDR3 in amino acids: CASSIDPRQDEQYF. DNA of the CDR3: TGTGCCAGTAGTATAGATCCGCGGCAAGACGAGCAGTACTTC. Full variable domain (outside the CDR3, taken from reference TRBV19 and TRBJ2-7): DGGITQSPKYLFRKEGQNVTLSCEQNLNHDAMYWYRQDPGQGLRLIYYSQIVNDFQKGDIAEGYSVSREKKESFPLTVTSAQKNPTAFYLCASSIDPRQDEQYFGPGTRLTVT.

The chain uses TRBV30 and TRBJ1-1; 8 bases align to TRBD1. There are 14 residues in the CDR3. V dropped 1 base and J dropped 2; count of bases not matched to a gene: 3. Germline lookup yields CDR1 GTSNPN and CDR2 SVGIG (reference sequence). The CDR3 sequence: CAWSAGGINTEAFF. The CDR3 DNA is TGTGCCTGGAGTGCAGGGGGCATAAACACTGAAGCTTTCTTT.

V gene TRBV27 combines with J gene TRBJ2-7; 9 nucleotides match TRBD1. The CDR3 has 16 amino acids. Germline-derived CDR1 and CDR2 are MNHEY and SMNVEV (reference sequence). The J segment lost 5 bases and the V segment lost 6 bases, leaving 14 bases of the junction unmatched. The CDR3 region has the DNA TGTGCCAGCAGCCCACGTCGGGGACAGGGTATGCACGAGCAGTACTTC. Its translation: CASSPRRGQGMHEQYF.

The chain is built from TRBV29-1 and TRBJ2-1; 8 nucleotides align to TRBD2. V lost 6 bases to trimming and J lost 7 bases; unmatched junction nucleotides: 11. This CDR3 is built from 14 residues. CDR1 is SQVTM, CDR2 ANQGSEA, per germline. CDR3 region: CSVATWGTRNEQFF. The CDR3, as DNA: TGCAGCGTGGCGACCTGGGGGACTAGGAATGAGCAGTTCTTC.

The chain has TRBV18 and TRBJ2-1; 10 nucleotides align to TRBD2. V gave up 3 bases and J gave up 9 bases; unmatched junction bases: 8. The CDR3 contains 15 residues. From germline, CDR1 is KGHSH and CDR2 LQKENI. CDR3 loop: CASSPVSGGAAEQFF. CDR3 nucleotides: TGTGCCAGCTCACCGGTGAGCGGGGGGGCTGCTGAGCAGTTCTTC.

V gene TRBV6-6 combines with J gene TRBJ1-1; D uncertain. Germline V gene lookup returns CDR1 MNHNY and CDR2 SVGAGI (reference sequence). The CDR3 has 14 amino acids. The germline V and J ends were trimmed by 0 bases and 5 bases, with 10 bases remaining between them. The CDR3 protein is CASSYSLMGTEAFF. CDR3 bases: TGTGCCAGCAGTTACTCATTAATGGGGACTGAAGCTTTCTTT.

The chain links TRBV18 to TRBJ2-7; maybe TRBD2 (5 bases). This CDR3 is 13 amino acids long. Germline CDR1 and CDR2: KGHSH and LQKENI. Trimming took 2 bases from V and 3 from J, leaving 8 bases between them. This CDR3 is CASSPTSNYEQYF. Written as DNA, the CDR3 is TGTGCCAGCTCACCAACTAGTAACTACGAGCAGTACTTC.

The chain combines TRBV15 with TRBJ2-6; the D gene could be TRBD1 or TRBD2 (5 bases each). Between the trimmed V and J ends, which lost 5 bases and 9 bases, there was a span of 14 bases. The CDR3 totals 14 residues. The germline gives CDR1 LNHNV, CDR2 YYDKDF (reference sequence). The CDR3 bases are TGTGCCACCAGCCGCCGGGGCTCACTCAACGTCCTGACTTTC. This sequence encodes CATSRRGSLNVLTF.

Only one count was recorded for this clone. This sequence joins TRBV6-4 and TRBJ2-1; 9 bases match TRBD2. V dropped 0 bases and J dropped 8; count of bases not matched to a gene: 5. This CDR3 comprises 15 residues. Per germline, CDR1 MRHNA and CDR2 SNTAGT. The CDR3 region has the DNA TGTGCCAGCAGTGACTCTGGCGGGGGGGTCTATGAGCAGTTCTTC. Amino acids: CASSDSGGGVYEQFF.

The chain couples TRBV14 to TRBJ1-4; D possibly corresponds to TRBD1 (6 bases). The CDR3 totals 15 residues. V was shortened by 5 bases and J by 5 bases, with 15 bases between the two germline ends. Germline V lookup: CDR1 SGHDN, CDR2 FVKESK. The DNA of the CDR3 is TGTGCCAGCAGCGTAACAGGGAGTTTCAATGAAAAACTGTTTTTT. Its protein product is CASSVTGSFNEKLFF.

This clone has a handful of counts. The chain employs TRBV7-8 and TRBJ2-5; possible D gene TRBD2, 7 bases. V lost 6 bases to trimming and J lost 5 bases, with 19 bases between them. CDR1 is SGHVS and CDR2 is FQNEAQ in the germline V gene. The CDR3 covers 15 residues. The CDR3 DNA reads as TGTGCCAGCAGGAGAGGGGGGGGGCTATGGGAGACCCAGTACTTC. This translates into CASRRGGGLWETQYF.